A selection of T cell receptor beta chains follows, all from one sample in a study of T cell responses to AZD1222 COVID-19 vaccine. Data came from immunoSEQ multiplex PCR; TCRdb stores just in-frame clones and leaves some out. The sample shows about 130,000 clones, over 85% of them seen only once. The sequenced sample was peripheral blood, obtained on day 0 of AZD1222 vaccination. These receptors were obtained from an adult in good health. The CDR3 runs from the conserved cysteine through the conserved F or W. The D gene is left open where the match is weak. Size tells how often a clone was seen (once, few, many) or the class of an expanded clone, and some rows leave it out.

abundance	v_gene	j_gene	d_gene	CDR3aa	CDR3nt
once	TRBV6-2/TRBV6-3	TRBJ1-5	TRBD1	CASRYSTGFNQPQHF	TGTGCCAGCAGGTACTCGACAGGGTTTAATCAGCCCCAGCATTTT
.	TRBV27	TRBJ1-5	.	CASSLAGQPQHF	TGTGCCAGCAGTTTAGCCGGGCAGCCCCAGCATTTT
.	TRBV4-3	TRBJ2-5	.	CASSHYGGISKYQETQYF	TGCGCCAGCAGCCACTACGGCGGGATCAGCAAGTACCAAGAGACCCAGTACTTC
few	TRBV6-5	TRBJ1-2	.	CASSYSGATYGYTF	TGTGCCAGCAGTTACTCGGGGGCAACCTATGGCTACACCTTC
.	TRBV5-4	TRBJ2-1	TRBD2	CASSLRSLAVDEQFF	TGTGCCAGCAGCTTGAGGTCGCTAGCGGTCGATGAGCAGTTCTTC
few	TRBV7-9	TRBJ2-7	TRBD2	CASSPRGSGGYEQYF	TGTGCCAGCAGCCCTAGGGGGAGCGGGGGCTACGAGCAGTACTTC
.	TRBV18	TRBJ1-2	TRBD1	CASSPLDRGSYGYTF	TGTGCCAGCTCACCTCTCGACAGGGGTTCCTATGGCTACACCTTC
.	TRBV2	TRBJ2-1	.	CASSSRGVGSYNEQFF	TGTGCCAGCAGTTCCCGCGGGGTGGGTTCCTACAATGAGCAGTTCTTC
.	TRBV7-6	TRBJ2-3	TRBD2	CASSPRAAGGQGDTQYF	TGTGCCAGCAGCCCCCGGGCAGCGGGGGGGCAGGGAGATACGCAGTATTTT
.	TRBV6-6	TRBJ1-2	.	CASRHQGAGYGYTF	TGTGCCAGCAGGCATCAGGGTGCTGGCTATGGCTACACCTTC
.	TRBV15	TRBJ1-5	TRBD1	CATSSTGGLQPQHF	TGTGCCACCAGCAGCACAGGGGGCCTGCAGCCCCAGCATTTT
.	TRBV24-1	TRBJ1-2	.	CATSDFKRTYGYTF	TGTGCCACCAGTGATTTTAAACGTACCTATGGCTACACCTTC
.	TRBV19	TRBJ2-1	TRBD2	CASSIGPLTQRGNNEQFF	TGTGCCAGTAGTATTGGTCCCCTTACTCAGCGGGGCAACAATGAGCAGTTCTTC
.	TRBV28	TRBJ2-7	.	CASSLGPNLREQYF	TGTGCCAGCAGTCTGGGACCTAACCTCCGGGAGCAGTACTTC
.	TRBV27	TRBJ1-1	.	CASSPRTSEAFF	TGTGCCAGCAGTCCGAGGACATCGGAAGCTTTCTTT
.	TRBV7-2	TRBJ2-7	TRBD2	CASTNSISGGGPPYEQYF	TGTGCCAGCACTAATAGCATTAGCGGGGGGGGCCCTCCCTACGAGCAGTACTTC
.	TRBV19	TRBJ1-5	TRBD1	CASSRQGGSQPQHF	TGTGCCAGTAGTCGACAGGGTGGGAGTCAGCCCCAGCATTTT
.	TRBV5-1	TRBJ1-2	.	CASSWATGGSGYTF	TGCGCCAGCAGCTGGGCGACAGGTGGCAGTGGCTACACCTTC
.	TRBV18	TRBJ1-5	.	CASSPLPGPGGSAQHF	TGTGCCAGCTCACCACTCCCCGGCCCCGGGGGATCAGCCCAGCATTTT
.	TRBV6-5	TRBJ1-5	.	CASRRKWDSNQPQHF	TGTGCCAGCAGACGAAAATGGGACAGCAATCAGCCCCAGCATTTT
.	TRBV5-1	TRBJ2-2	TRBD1	CASSLSRTGAGELFF	TGCGCCAGCAGCTTGTCGCGGACAGGGGCCGGGGAGCTGTTTTTT
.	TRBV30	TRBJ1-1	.	CAWSASVGNTEAFF	TGTGCCTGGAGCGCCTCCGTAGGTAACACTGAAGCTTTCTTT
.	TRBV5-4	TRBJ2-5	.	CASSLGQAGPQETQYF	TGTGCCAGCAGCTTGGGGCAGGCGGGTCCTCAAGAGACCCAGTACTTC
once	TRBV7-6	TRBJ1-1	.	CASSPTPGAWNTEAFF	TGTGCCAGCAGCCCCACCCCAGGAGCCTGGAACACTGAAGCTTTCTTT
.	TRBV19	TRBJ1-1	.	CASSMGDGAGGTEAFF	TGTGCCAGTAGTATGGGAGACGGGGCTGGAGGCACTGAAGCTTTCTTT
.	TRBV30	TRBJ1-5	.	CAWSPDSYSNQPQHF	TGTGCCTGGAGCCCGGACAGCTATAGCAATCAGCCCCAGCATTTT
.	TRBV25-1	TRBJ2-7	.	CASSEHGPTYEQYF	TGTGCCAGCAGTGAACACGGGCCTACCTACGAGCAGTACTTC
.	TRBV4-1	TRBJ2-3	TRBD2	CASSRGTTDLDTQYF	TGCGCCAGCAGCCGCGGGACTACCGATCTAGATACGCAGTATTTT
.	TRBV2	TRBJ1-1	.	CASMGPGREAFF	TGTGCCAGCATGGGGCCCGGACGGGAAGCTTTCTTT
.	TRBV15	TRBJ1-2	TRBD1	CATSARRTGQAYGYTF	TGTGCCACCAGCGCCCGTAGGACAGGTCAGGCCTATGGCTACACCTTC
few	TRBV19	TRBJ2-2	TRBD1	CASSSHPGQGGTGELFF	TGTGCCAGTAGTAGTCACCCAGGACAGGGTGGAACCGGGGAGCTGTTTTTT
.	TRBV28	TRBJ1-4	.	CASRTSPNEKLFF	TGTGCCAGCAGGACGTCCCCAAATGAAAAACTGTTTTTT
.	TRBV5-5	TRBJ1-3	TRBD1	CASSPGQGVSGNTIYF	TGTGCCAGCAGCCCGGGACAGGGGGTCTCTGGAAACACCATATATTTT
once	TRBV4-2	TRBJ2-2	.	CASSQEIATGELFF	TGTGCCAGCAGCCAAGAGATCGCGACCGGGGAGCTGTTTTTT
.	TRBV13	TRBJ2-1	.	CASSLSGYEQFF	TGTGCCAGCAGCTTATCAGGATATGAGCAGTTCTTC
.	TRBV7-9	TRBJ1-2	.	CASSLGSDGYTF	TGTGCCAGCAGCTTAGGTTCGGATGGCTACACCTTC
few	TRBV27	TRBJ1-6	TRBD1	CASSLSGQGARESPLHF	TGTGCCAGCAGTTTATCAGGACAGGGGGCAAGAGAGTCACCCCTCCACTTT
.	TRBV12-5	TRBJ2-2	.	CASGLVPGELFF	TGTGCTAGTGGTTTGGTACCCGGGGAGCTGTTTTTT
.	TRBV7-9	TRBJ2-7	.	CASSRPITPREQYF	TGTGCCAGCAGCCGGCCGATCACGCCGCGGGAGCAGTACTTC
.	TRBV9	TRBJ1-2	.	CASSVGGGTRYGYTF	TGTGCCAGCAGCGTAGGTGGAGGGACCCGCTATGGCTACACCTTC
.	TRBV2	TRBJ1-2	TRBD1	CASSWRGTGNYGYTF	TGTGCCAGCAGTTGGAGGGGGACAGGGAACTATGGCTACACCTTC
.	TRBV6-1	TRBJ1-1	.	CASSEAIWGGRTKIAFF	TGTGCCAGCAGTGAAGCTATCTGGGGCGGAAGGACGAAGATCGCTTTCTTT
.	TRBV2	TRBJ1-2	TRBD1	CASREIGTARISYTF	TGTGCCAGCAGAGAAATCGGGACAGCCCGGATTAGCTACACCTTC
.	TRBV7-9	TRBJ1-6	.	CASSSGASSYNSPLHF	TGTGCCAGCAGTTCGGGGGCAAGCTCCTATAATTCACCCCTCCACTTT
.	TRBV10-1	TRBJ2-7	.	CASSEGRELGYEQYF	TGCGCCAGCAGTGAAGGCAGGGAGCTTGGCTACGAGCAGTACTTC
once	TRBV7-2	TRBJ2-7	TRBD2	CASSLRGGTSYEQYF	TGTGCCAGCAGCTTACGCGGGGGGACATCCTACGAGCAGTACTTC
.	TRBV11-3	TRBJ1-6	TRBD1	CASSRDSNSPLHF	TGTGCCAGCAGCCGGGACAGTAATTCACCCCTCCACTTT
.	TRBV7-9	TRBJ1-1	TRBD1	CASSETGQGNTEAFF	TGTGCCAGCAGCGAAACGGGACAGGGGAACACTGAAGCTTTCTTT
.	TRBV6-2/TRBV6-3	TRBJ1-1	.	CASSVIENTEAFF	TGTGCCAGCAGTGTTATAGAGAACACTGAAGCTTTCTTT
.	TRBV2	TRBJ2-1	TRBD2	CASRRTSGKTNEQFF	TGTGCCAGCAGGAGGACTAGCGGGAAGACTAATGAGCAGTTCTTC
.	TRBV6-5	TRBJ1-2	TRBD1	CASRFGTGGNYGYTF	TGTGCCAGCAGATTTGGGACAGGGGGCAACTATGGCTACACCTTC
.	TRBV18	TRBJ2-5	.	CASSPASVQETQYF	TGTGCCAGCTCACCGGCTTCGGTACAAGAGACCCAGTACTTC
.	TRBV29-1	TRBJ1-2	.	CSVGLLPNYGYTF	TGCAGCGTTGGTCTTCTGCCTAACTATGGCTACACCTTC
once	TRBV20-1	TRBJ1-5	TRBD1	CSASRQGDHSNQPQHF	TGCAGTGCTAGTAGGCAGGGGGACCATAGCAATCAGCCCCAGCATTTT
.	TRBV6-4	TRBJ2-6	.	CASSYDSSSGANVLTF	TGTGCCAGCAGTTACGACAGTAGCTCTGGGGCCAACGTCCTGACTTTC
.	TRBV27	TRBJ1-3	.	CASSTYPPGSGNTIYF	TGTGCCAGCAGTACCTACCCCCCAGGCTCTGGAAACACCATATATTTT
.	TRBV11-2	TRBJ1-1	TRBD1	CASSRLGQGEAFF	TGTGCCAGCAGCCGCCTCGGACAGGGAGAAGCTTTCTTT
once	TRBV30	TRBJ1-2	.	CAWSGGANYGYTF	TGTGCCTGGAGCGGGGGAGCTAACTATGGCTACACCTTC